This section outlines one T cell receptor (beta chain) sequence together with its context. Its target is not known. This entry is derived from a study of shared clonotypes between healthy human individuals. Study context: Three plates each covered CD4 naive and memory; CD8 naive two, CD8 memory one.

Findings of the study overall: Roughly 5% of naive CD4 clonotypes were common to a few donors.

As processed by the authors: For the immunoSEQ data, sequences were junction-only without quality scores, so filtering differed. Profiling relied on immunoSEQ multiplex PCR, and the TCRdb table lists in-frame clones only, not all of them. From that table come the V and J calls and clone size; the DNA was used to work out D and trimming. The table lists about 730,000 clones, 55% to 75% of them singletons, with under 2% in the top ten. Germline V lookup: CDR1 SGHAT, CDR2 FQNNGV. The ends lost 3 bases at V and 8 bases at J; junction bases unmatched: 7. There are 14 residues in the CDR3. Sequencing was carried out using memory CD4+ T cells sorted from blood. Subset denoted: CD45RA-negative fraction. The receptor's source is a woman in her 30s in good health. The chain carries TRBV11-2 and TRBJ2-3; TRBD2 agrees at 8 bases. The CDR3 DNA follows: TGTGCCAGCAGCTTGGGACTAGGAGAAGGTACGCAGTATTTT. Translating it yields CASSLGLGEGTQYF.